A selection of T cell receptor beta chains follows, all from one sample in a study of blood T cell repertoires in COVID-19. Sequencing used immunoSEQ multiplex PCR; TCRdb keeps in-frame clones, though not all of them. Of approximately 140,000 clones detected, around 81% appear once; the ten largest clones hold more than 1.5%. The sample was peripheral blood. These receptors were obtained from a human donor in a cohort sampled during active COVID-19. Each CDR3 is given with its conserved first and last residue. The D gene is left open where the match is weak. Clone size is stated in some rows and not others, as once, few, many or a class when expanded.

d_gene: .; len: 17; j_gene: TRBJ1-4; v_gene: TRBV19; abundance: .; CDR3nt: TGTGCCAGTAGTTCGCCGAGGGATCGAGGGACTAATGAAAAACTGTTTTTT; CDR3aa: CASSSPRDRGTNEKLFF
d_gene: .; len: 16; j_gene: TRBJ1-1; v_gene: TRBV7-9; abundance: .; CDR3nt: TGTGCCAGCAGCTTAAGGGTACAGGGCATGAACACTGAAGCTTTCTTT; CDR3aa: CASSLRVQGMNTEAFF
d_gene: TRBD1; len: 14; j_gene: TRBJ2-7; v_gene: TRBV28; abundance: .; CDR3nt: TGTGCCAGCAGTAGCCCGGGACAGAGCTACGAGCAGTACTTC; CDR3aa: CASSSPGQSYEQYF
d_gene: TRBD2; len: 17; j_gene: TRBJ2-2; v_gene: TRBV28; abundance: .; CDR3nt: TGTGCCAGCACCACCCTTGGGGGGACTACACTGACCGGGGAGCTGTTTTTT; CDR3aa: CASTTLGGTTLTGELFF
d_gene: TRBD1; len: 15; j_gene: TRBJ2-7; v_gene: TRBV5-1; abundance: .; CDR3nt: TGCGCCAGCAGCTTGGAAGGACAGGGGGTCGACGAGCAGTACTTC; CDR3aa: CASSLEGQGVDEQYF
d_gene: TRBD2; len: 17; j_gene: TRBJ2-1; v_gene: TRBV6-2/TRBV6-3; abundance: .; CDR3nt: TGTGCCAGCAGCCCCATACGGCGGGAGGGAAGTCGGAATGAGCAGTTCTTC; CDR3aa: CASSPIRREGSRNEQFF
d_gene: .; len: 13; j_gene: TRBJ1-1; v_gene: TRBV5-1; abundance: .; CDR3nt: TGCGCCAGCAGCTTGGGGGGAGACACTGAAGCTTTCTTT; CDR3aa: CASSLGGDTEAFF
d_gene: .; len: 11; j_gene: TRBJ2-7; v_gene: TRBV2; abundance: .; CDR3nt: TGTGCCAGCACAGGGATGGGGGAGCAGTACTTC; CDR3aa: CASTGMGEQYF
d_gene: .; len: 12; j_gene: TRBJ2-7; v_gene: TRBV18; abundance: once; CDR3nt: TGTGCCAGCTCACCAGGGAGAGACGAGCAGTACTTC; CDR3aa: CASSPGRDEQYF
d_gene: .; len: 14; j_gene: TRBJ1-2; v_gene: TRBV5-1; abundance: .; CDR3nt: TGCGCCAGCAGCCCCAGACAGGCCGAGGGTGGCTACACCTTC; CDR3aa: CASSPRQAEGGYTF
d_gene: TRBD2; len: 15; j_gene: TRBJ2-5; v_gene: TRBV18; abundance: .; CDR3nt: TGTGCCAGCTCACCGGGACTAGCGGGAAAAGAGACCCAGTACTTC; CDR3aa: CASSPGLAGKETQYF
d_gene: TRBD1; len: 16; j_gene: TRBJ1-5; v_gene: TRBV30; abundance: .; CDR3nt: TGTGCCTGGAGTGCGGACAGGGGGCTAGGGAATCAGCCCCAGCATTTT; CDR3aa: CAWSADRGLGNQPQHF
d_gene: .; len: 16; j_gene: TRBJ1-6; v_gene: TRBV28; abundance: .; CDR3nt: TGTGCCAGCATTTCACCGAGTCGGGGGATAAGTTCACCCCTCCACTTT; CDR3aa: CASISPSRGISSPLHF
d_gene: TRBD1; len: 13; j_gene: TRBJ2-7; v_gene: TRBV6-5; abundance: .; CDR3nt: TGTGCCACGGGACAGGGGGTTCTCTACGAGCAGTACTTC; CDR3aa: CATGQGVLYEQYF
d_gene: .; len: 16; j_gene: TRBJ2-7; v_gene: TRBV2; abundance: .; CDR3nt: TGTGCCAGCAGTGAAAAACCCCCGACAGTGGCCTACGAGCAGTACTTC; CDR3aa: CASSEKPPTVAYEQYF
d_gene: TRBD2; len: 15; j_gene: TRBJ2-1; v_gene: TRBV7-9; abundance: .; CDR3nt: TGTGCCAGCAGCTCCTTGAACAGCGGGGGGAATGAGCAGTTCTTC; CDR3aa: CASSSLNSGGNEQFF
d_gene: TRBD1; len: 12; j_gene: TRBJ2-4; v_gene: TRBV6-2/TRBV6-3; abundance: .; CDR3nt: TGTGCCAGCAGTACAGGGGTCAACATTCAGTACTTC; CDR3aa: CASSTGVNIQYF
d_gene: TRBD1; len: 15; j_gene: TRBJ1-4; v_gene: TRBV19; abundance: .; CDR3nt: TGTGCCAGTAGTGATAACAGGGGGCCGTATGAAAAACTGTTTTTT; CDR3aa: CASSDNRGPYEKLFF
d_gene: TRBD1; len: 16; j_gene: TRBJ2-3; v_gene: TRBV5-5; abundance: .; CDR3nt: TGTGCCAGCAGCTTCAGGACAGGGGGCGCGACAGATACGCAGTATTTT; CDR3aa: CASSFRTGGATDTQYF
d_gene: TRBD2; len: 16; j_gene: TRBJ2-1; v_gene: TRBV5-1; abundance: once; CDR3nt: TGCGCCAGCAGCTTCGGACTAGCGGGAGCCTACAATGAGCAGTTCTTC; CDR3aa: CASSFGLAGAYNEQFF
d_gene: TRBD1; len: 15; j_gene: TRBJ1-4; v_gene: TRBV18; abundance: .; CDR3nt: TGTGCCAGCTCACCGTCGACAGGGGGAGGTGAAAAACTGTTTTTT; CDR3aa: CASSPSTGGGEKLFF
d_gene: .; len: 14; j_gene: TRBJ2-7; v_gene: TRBV11-2; abundance: .; CDR3nt: TGTGCCAGCAGCTTAGCAGGCAGTGTCTACGAGCAGTACTTC; CDR3aa: CASSLAGSVYEQYF
d_gene: TRBD2; len: 18; j_gene: TRBJ2-2; v_gene: TRBV28; abundance: .; CDR3nt: TGTGCCAGCAGTTCTTCAAAGGCTAGCGGGAGTAGGACCGGGGAGCTGTTTTTT; CDR3aa: CASSSSKASGSRTGELFF
d_gene: TRBD2; len: 17; j_gene: TRBJ2-3; v_gene: TRBV27; abundance: .; CDR3nt: TGTGCCAGCAGTTCCCGCCCTCGAGCGGGAGGGTCCGGGGCGCAGTATTTT; CDR3aa: CASSSRPRAGGSGAQYF
d_gene: TRBD2; len: 14; j_gene: TRBJ2-3; v_gene: TRBV5-1; abundance: once; CDR3nt: TGCGCCAGCAGCCTTAGCGGGGGAACAGATACGCAGTATTTT; CDR3aa: CASSLSGGTDTQYF
d_gene: .; len: 14; j_gene: TRBJ2-1; v_gene: TRBV7-2; abundance: .; CDR3nt: TGTGCCAGCAGCTGGAGACTAGAACCGAATGAGCAGTTCTTC; CDR3aa: CASSWRLEPNEQFF
d_gene: .; len: 14; j_gene: TRBJ2-7; v_gene: TRBV7-2; abundance: .; CDR3nt: TGTGCCAGCAGCTTAGTGGCAGGTACCTACGAGCAGTACTTC; CDR3aa: CASSLVAGTYEQYF
d_gene: TRBD1; len: 16; j_gene: TRBJ1-5; v_gene: TRBV19; abundance: .; CDR3nt: TGTGCCAGTAGTTCTAACAGGGGGCTTTGGGATCAGCCCCAGCATTTT; CDR3aa: CASSSNRGLWDQPQHF
d_gene: .; len: 18; j_gene: TRBJ2-4; v_gene: TRBV11-2; abundance: .; CDR3nt: TGTGCCAGCAGCTTAGTACCTGGGCAGGGCCTAGCCAAAAACATTCAGTACTTC; CDR3aa: CASSLVPGQGLAKNIQYF
d_gene: TRBD1; len: 18; j_gene: TRBJ1-1; v_gene: TRBV18; abundance: .; CDR3nt: TGTGCCAGCTCACCGTATTCATTTTCAGGGGGACTGAACACTGAAGCTTTCTTT; CDR3aa: CASSPYSFSGGLNTEAFF
d_gene: .; len: 13; j_gene: TRBJ2-7; v_gene: TRBV19; abundance: once; CDR3nt: TGTGCCAGTAGTATAGATGGGAGCTACGAGCAGTACTTC; CDR3aa: CASSIDGSYEQYF
d_gene: .; len: 14; j_gene: TRBJ2-7; v_gene: TRBV18; abundance: .; CDR3nt: TGTGCCAGCTCACGAACGGCAGGGAACTACGAGCAGTACTTC; CDR3aa: CASSRTAGNYEQYF
d_gene: TRBD1; len: 17; j_gene: TRBJ1-2; v_gene: TRBV6-2/TRBV6-3; abundance: few; CDR3nt: TGTGCCAGCAGTACCCACCTCGGGACAGGGGGTAGCTATGGCTACACCTTC; CDR3aa: CASSTHLGTGGSYGYTF
d_gene: TRBD1; len: 15; j_gene: TRBJ1-1; v_gene: TRBV7-2; abundance: .; CDR3nt: TGTGCCAGCAGCTTAGTAGGGGGCGTGCGCACTGAAGCTTTCTTT; CDR3aa: CASSLVGGVRTEAFF
d_gene: .; len: 14; j_gene: TRBJ1-2; v_gene: TRBV5-1; abundance: .; CDR3nt: TGCGCCAGCAGCTTGGGGCAGGGCAACTATGGCTACACCTTC; CDR3aa: CASSLGQGNYGYTF
d_gene: TRBD2; len: 15; j_gene: TRBJ2-1; v_gene: TRBV6-5; abundance: .; CDR3nt: TGTGCCAGCAGTCGCCAAGCGGGAGTGGACAATGAGCAGTTCTTC; CDR3aa: CASSRQAGVDNEQFF
d_gene: .; len: 17; j_gene: TRBJ1-6; v_gene: TRBV6-2/TRBV6-3; abundance: .; CDR3nt: TGTGCCAGCAGCCCTCTGAGGGTCAGCTCCTATAATTCACCCCTCCACTTT; CDR3aa: CASSPLRVSSYNSPLHF
d_gene: .; len: 15; j_gene: TRBJ2-7; v_gene: TRBV2; abundance: .; CDR3nt: TGTGCCAGCAGTTTCCCGAGAACAGCCTCCTACGAGCAGTACTTC; CDR3aa: CASSFPRTASYEQYF
d_gene: .; len: 14; j_gene: TRBJ2-6; v_gene: TRBV29-1; abundance: .; CDR3nt: TGCAGCGTACAGGGCTCCTCTGGGGCCAACGTCCTGACTTTC; CDR3aa: CSVQGSSGANVLTF
d_gene: TRBD2; len: 14; j_gene: TRBJ2-7; v_gene: TRBV3-1/TRBV3-2; abundance: many; CDR3nt: TGTGCCAGCAGCCTCCTGACTAGCGGTTACGAGCAGTACTTC; CDR3aa: CASSLLTSGYEQYF
d_gene: .; len: 14; j_gene: TRBJ2-7; v_gene: TRBV3-1/TRBV3-2; abundance: once; CDR3nt: TGTGCCAGCAGCCGAGTATCTAGCTCCTACGAGCAGTACTTC; CDR3aa: CASSRVSSSYEQYF
d_gene: .; len: 15; j_gene: TRBJ1-1; v_gene: TRBV5-1; abundance: .; CDR3nt: TGCGCCAGCAGCTTGAGGCAGGCTATGAACACTGAAGCTTTCTTT; CDR3aa: CASSLRQAMNTEAFF
d_gene: .; len: 12; j_gene: TRBJ2-4; v_gene: TRBV19; abundance: .; CDR3nt: TGTGCCAGTAGTATACCCGGGACTTGGCAGTACTTC; CDR3aa: CASSIPGTWQYF
d_gene: TRBD2; len: 14; j_gene: TRBJ2-7; v_gene: TRBV29-1; abundance: .; CDR3nt: TGCAGCGTCCAACGCGAGCGGGACTCCTACGAGCAGTACTTC; CDR3aa: CSVQRERDSYEQYF
d_gene: .; len: 16; j_gene: TRBJ2-5; v_gene: TRBV15; abundance: .; CDR3nt: TGTGCCACCAGCAGAGATCTCGCAGGACTCCAAGAGACCCAGTACTTC; CDR3aa: CATSRDLAGLQETQYF
d_gene: TRBD1; len: 12; j_gene: TRBJ2-7; v_gene: TRBV6-6; abundance: .; CDR3nt: TGTGCCAGCAGTCGACAGGGGAACGAGCAGTACTTC; CDR3aa: CASSRQGNEQYF
d_gene: .; len: 19; j_gene: TRBJ2-6; v_gene: TRBV15; abundance: once; CDR3nt: TGTGCCACCAGCAGCTCTCCTACAGGATCAGACTCTGGGGCCAACGTCCTGACTTTC; CDR3aa: CATSSSPTGSDSGANVLTF
d_gene: TRBD1; len: 16; j_gene: TRBJ1-4; v_gene: TRBV7-8; abundance: once; CDR3nt: TGTGCCAGCAGCTTCCTCACAGGGGTAACTAATGAAAAACTGTTTTTT; CDR3aa: CASSFLTGVTNEKLFF
d_gene: TRBD1; len: 13; j_gene: TRBJ1-2; v_gene: TRBV2; abundance: .; CDR3nt: TGTGCCACAAGGACAGGGGGCGACTATGGCTACACCTTC; CDR3aa: CATRTGGDYGYTF
d_gene: TRBD1; len: 14; j_gene: TRBJ2-7; v_gene: TRBV7-3; abundance: .; CDR3nt: TGTGCCAGCAGCTCGACAGGGGGTGCGTCTCGGCAGTACTTC; CDR3aa: CASSSTGGASRQYF
d_gene: TRBD2; len: 13; j_gene: TRBJ2-1; v_gene: TRBV29-1; abundance: .; CDR3nt: TGCAGCGGGCATAGCGGGAGGTTCAATGAGCAGTTCTTC; CDR3aa: CSGHSGRFNEQFF
d_gene: .; len: 9; j_gene: TRBJ1-1; v_gene: TRBV12-3/TRBV12-4; abundance: .; CDR3nt: TGTGCCCGTAACACTGAAGCTTTCTTT; CDR3aa: CARNTEAFF
d_gene: TRBD2; len: 15; j_gene: TRBJ2-5; v_gene: TRBV2; abundance: .; CDR3nt: TGTGCCAGCAGTGCCGGGACTAGCGCATTAGAGACCCAGTACTTC; CDR3aa: CASSAGTSALETQYF